One T cell receptor beta chain is described in this entry. The antigen this receptor binds is unknown. Base qualities are not recorded, but no much larger clone differs from it by a single base. This sample is part of a study of control samples from healthy donors and cancer patients (dated by TCRdb to between 2020 and 2021). The germline V gene gives CDR1 as MDHEN and CDR2 as SYDVKM. From the cysteine through the phenylalanine, the CDR3 covers 14 amino acids. Only CDR3 DNA remains: 42 bases, in frame from the first base. At the junction V is shortened by 7 bases and J by 5 bases; bases outside the gene matches: 8. Library preparation employed the immunoSEQ multiplex PCR assay. TCRdb limited this immuneACCESS table to in-frame rearrangements with V and J called. A share of clones is missing; checked studies link under half to unresolved V genes, and the rest is unexplained. A total of fewer than 200,000 clones appear in this sample, roughly 95% of them only once. The ten largest account for about 4% of the sample.

This TCR derives from a woman between 55 and 75 years old in good health. Sequenced: blood. The chain couples TRBV28 to TRBJ1-5, with TRBD1 identical over 7 junction bases. This receptor has the CDR3 CASTQTGLHQPQHF. The nucleotide sequence reads as follows: TGTGCCAGCACCCAGACAGGGCTACATCAGCCCCAGCATTTT.